The 9 T cell receptor beta chains below were found in one sample sequenced in a study of T cells in Graves' hyperthyroidism and ophthalmopathy. Amplification yielded TCR beta CDR3 regions, with RNA transcripts as the source. Carried out on the TCR CDR3, a first-round RT-PCR used the HTBI primer set. TCRdb independently ran MiXCR on the multiplex PCR reads; one entry per CDR3 protein. The sample comprises 610,000 or so distinct CDR3 sequences, roughly 50% of which are singletons, and about 8.3% rests with the top ten. Sequencing was performed on peripheral blood or thyroid tissue (not recorded which). Source of these receptors: a woman aged 18-35 years with Graves' hyperthyroidism.

The chain is built from TRBV29-1 and TRBJ2-3; D is possibly TRBD1 or TRBD2 (6 bases each). Germline V gene lookup returns CDR1 SQVTM and CDR2 ANQGSEA. Trimming took off 3 bases at V and 4 bases at J, with 14 bases between the two ends. This CDR3 spans 14 amino acids. The CDR3 DNA is TGCAGCGTTGAGGGGGGTGGGGGCCCAGATACGCAGTATTTT. This gives the protein CSVEGGGGPDTQYF.

This clonotype was seen ten or more times. V gene TRBV2 combines with J gene TRBJ1-1, with TRBD1 as a possible D gene (6 bases). Germline assignment: CDR1 SNHLY and CDR2 FYNNEI. Trimming left V 1 base short and J 5 bases short, with 14 bases between. This CDR3 is 15 amino acids long. CDR3 protein: CASSEGSGQTTEAFF. Written as DNA, the CDR3 is TGTGCCAGCAGTGAAGGGTCAGGACAGACTACTGAAGCTTTCTTT.

The CDR3 sequence is CASSFLAGTPRELFF. The CDR3 nucleotides read TGTGCCAGCAGCTTTCTAGCGGGAACCCCGAGGGAGCTGTTTTTT. The chain links TRBV11-2 to TRBJ2-2, with 9 bases identical to TRBD2. This CDR3 comprises 15 residues. With 3 bases clipped from V and 9 bases from J, the junction kept 8 bases outside the gene matches. Germline V lookup: CDR1 SGHAT, CDR2 FQNNGV.

The V call is TRBV5-1, the J call TRBJ1-2, with D perhaps TRBD1 (5 bases). V was pared by 4 bases and J by 7 bases, with 11 bases between. Germline CDR1 SGHRS, CDR2 YFSETQ. The CDR3 length is 12 residues. The chain's CDR3 is CASSTSGAGYTF. The CDR3 DNA reads as TGCGCCAGCAGCACGTCCGGGGCTGGCTACACCTTC.

This chain joins TRBV29-1 and TRBJ1-1, with D maybe TRBD1 (5 bases). The CDR3 covers 10 residues. CDR1 is SQVTM and CDR2 is ANQGSEA in the germline V gene. Trimming left V 6 bases short and J 8 bases short, with 10 bases between. The CDR3: CSVGDGEAFF. DNA for the CDR3: TGCAGCGTGGGGGACGGGGAAGCTTTCTTT.

This clonotype was found many times. The V and J genes are TRBV19 and TRBJ1-1; 8 bases fit TRBD1. From germline, CDR1 is LNHDA and CDR2 SQIVND (reference sequence). J was trimmed by 10 bases and V by 11 bases; bases with no gene match: 15. This CDR3 is 13 amino acids long. As DNA, the CDR3 is TGTGCCGCGGCCGGAACAGGGGGTCGAGGAGCTTTCTTT. Protein product: CAAAGTGGRGAFF.

On this clonotype: One end of the junction is discordant with germline, which a read error may explain. The V and J genes are TRBV18 and TRBJ2-2, with a tentative D call TRBD2 (5 bases). Germline CDR1 KGHSH, CDR2 LQKENI. The CDR3 is 16 residues long. CDR3 sequence reads: CASSVTTLPNTGELLF. The CDR3 region has the DNA TGTGCCAGCTCCGTGACAACATTGCCGAACACCGGGGAGCTGCTTTTT.

This clonotype appeared many times. The J gene is TRBJ1-5, the V gene TRBV2; 7 positions agree with TRBD1. The CDR3 sequence is 14 residues long. The J segment lost 4 bases and the V segment lost 6 bases, leaving 6 bases of the junction unmatched. Germline V gene data show CDR1 as SNHLY and CDR2 as FYNNEI. CDR3 sequence: CASSDRARNQPQHF. The CDR3 coding sequence is TGTGCCAGCAGCGACAGGGCACGGAATCAGCCCCAGCATTTT. Based on the CDR3 plus reference TRBV2 and TRBJ1-5, the full variable domain is EPEVTQTPSHQVTQMGQEVILRCVPISNHLYFYWYRQILGQKVEFLVSFYNNEISEKSEIFDDQFSVERPDGSNFTLKIRSTKLEDSAMYFCASSDRARNQPQHFGDGTRLSIL.

The chain combines TRBV7-9 with TRBJ2-7, with 12 bases identical to TRBD2. Germline V gene sequence: CDR1 SEHNR, CDR2 FQNEAQ (reference sequence). V was pared by 6 bases and J by 7 bases, with 13 bases of the junction left unmatched. The CDR3 sequence is 16 residues long. The DNA of the CDR3 is TGTGCCAGCAGGCCTAACCTAGCGGGAGGGGACAATGAGCAGTACTTC. Translation gives CASRPNLAGGDNEQYF.